This is a list of T cell receptor beta chains from one sample in a study of cytomegalovirus exposure and HLA in healthy donors. TCRdb keeps only in-frame clones here, not all; method: immunoSEQ multiplex PCR. Counted here are roughly 150,000 clones, 80% to 90% occurring once; the ten biggest clones make up more than 2%. The sample consisted of PBMCs. All receptors come from a boy aged 2-9 years in good health and CMV-seronegative. CDR3s include the opening cysteine and the closing phenylalanine or tryptophan. D genes are given only for firm matches. Size tells how often a clone was seen (once, few, many) or the class of an expanded clone, and some rows leave it out.

TRBD1	TRBV11-3	NA	TRBJ1-4	TGTGCCAGCAGCTACCGTGGACAGGGCTGGGGTGAAAAACTGTTTTTT	CASSYRGQGWGEKLFF
NA	TRBV5-1	NA	TRBJ1-2	TGCGCCAGCAGCTCCCGTTTCAACTATGGCTACACCTTC	CASSSRFNYGYTF
NA	TRBV7-9	NA	TRBJ2-7	TGTTCCAGCAGCTTAGGAAGGGGCGGCGAGCAGTACTTC	CSSSLGRGGEQYF
NA	TRBV30	NA	TRBJ1-2	TGTGCCTGGAGGTGGGGGCGCAGCTACACCTTC	CAWRWGRSYTF
TRBD1	TRBV27	NA	TRBJ2-7	TGTGCCAGCAGTTCCGGGCGCCGCAGGACAGGTCACGAGCAGTACTTC	CASSSGRRRTGHEQYF
TRBD1	TRBV5-1	NA	TRBJ1-2	TGCGCCAGCAGCTTGATACAGGGGAGCTATGGCTACACCTTC	CASSLIQGSYGYTF
NA	TRBV25-1	NA	TRBJ2-7	TGTGCCAGCAGTAGTATTCCTACCTACGAGCAGTACTTC	CASSSIPTYEQYF
TRBD1	TRBV11-1	NA	TRBJ2-1	TGTGCCAGCAGCCCAGACAGGGGCGAGCAGTTCTTC	CASSPDRGEQFF
TRBD1	TRBV7-8	NA	TRBJ1-5	TGTGCCAGCAGCTTACCCCGGGGGACAGGGAGAAATCAGCCCCAGCATTTT	CASSLPRGTGRNQPQHF
NA	TRBV7-3	NA	TRBJ2-1	TGTGCCAGCAGCTTAATCTCTAGCTATGAGCAGTTCTTC	CASSLISSYEQFF
NA	TRBV7-9	NA	TRBJ1-1	TGTGCCAGCAGCTTTTCCCCAGGGAACACTGAAGCTTTCTTT	CASSFSPGNTEAFF
TRBD1	TRBV14	NA	TRBJ1-2	TGTGCCAGCAGCCTCAGGGGGTCCGTCCCTAACTATGGCTACACCTTC	CASSLRGSVPNYGYTF
TRBD2	TRBV27	NA	TRBJ2-7	TGTGCCAGCACACCTAGCGGGCGCGAGCAGTACTTC	CASTPSGREQYF
TRBD1	TRBV29-1	NA	TRBJ1-5	TGCAGCGTTCGAACGACAGGGGGCAACCAGCCCCAGCATTTT	CSVRTTGGNQPQHF
TRBD1	TRBV19	NA	TRBJ2-7	TGTGCCAGTAGCGCAACGCCGGGACAGGGTCCCTACGAGCAGTACTTC	CASSATPGQGPYEQYF
NA	TRBV27	NA	TRBJ1-2	TGTGCCAGCAGTGACAGAAACTATGGCTACACCTTC	CASSDRNYGYTF
NA	TRBV11-2	NA	TRBJ2-2	TGTGCCAGCAGCTTTGGTAGATTTCCCGGGGAGCTGTTTTTT	CASSFGRFPGELFF
TRBD1	TRBV15	NA	TRBJ2-7	TGTGCCACCAGCAGGGAATTCGGACAGGCCGTAGGGGAGTACTTC	CATSREFGQAVGEYF
TRBD1	TRBV5-1	NA	TRBJ2-1	TGCGCCAGCAGCTCCTGGACAGGGTACAATGAGCAGTTCTTC	CASSSWTGYNEQFF
TRBD2	TRBV11-2	NA	TRBJ2-1	TGTGCCAGCAGCTCCGGGACTAGCGGTTGGGGGGAGCAGTTCTTC	CASSSGTSGWGEQFF
NA	TRBV5-1	NA	TRBJ2-5	TGCGCCAGCAGCTATGGACGGGGAGGACAAGAGACCCAGTACTTC	CASSYGRGGQETQYF
TRBD2	TRBV30	NA	TRBJ2-7	TGTGCCTGGAAGGGAGGGACCTACGAGCAGTACTTC	CAWKGGTYEQYF
TRBD2	TRBV4-3	NA	TRBJ2-1	TGCGCCAGCAGCCTACTAGCAAGCGGGAGGGGAAACAATGAGCAGTTCTTC	CASSLLASGRGNNEQFF
NA	TRBV5-4	NA	TRBJ2-4	TGTGCCAGCAGCCCCGCGGGCGGGACAGATATTTTACCAGCCAAAAACATTCAGTACTTC	CASSPAGGTDILPAKNIQYF
NA	TRBV2	few	TRBJ2-3	TGTGCCAGCAGCGTAGACAGAGGCACAGATACGCAGTATTTT	CASSVDRGTDTQYF
NA	TRBV28	NA	TRBJ1-5	TGTGCCAGCAGTTCTTTTTCGGTGCCCCAGCATTTT	CASSSFSVPQHF
TRBD1	TRBV6-5	NA	TRBJ1-5	TGTGCCAGCACCAAACAGGGGTACCAGGCTCAGCCCCAGCATTTT	CASTKQGYQAQPQHF
TRBD1	TRBV7-3	NA	TRBJ1-1	TGTGCCAGCAGTTACACAGGGGGCACTGAAGCTTTCTTT	CASSYTGGTEAFF
TRBD1	TRBV6-5	NA	TRBJ1-4	TGTGCCGTACAGGGGGCGGAAGGTGAAAAACTGTTTTTT	CAVQGAEGEKLFF
TRBD2	TRBV5-4	NA	TRBJ2-1	TGTGCCAGCAGTTCCGGGACTAGCGGGAGATGGGGATACAATGAGCAGTTCTTC	CASSSGTSGRWGYNEQFF
NA	TRBV11-2	once	TRBJ2-2	TGTGCCAGCAGCCCTGGTGGGAACAGGTGGGACACCGGGGAGCTGTTTTTT	CASSPGGNRWDTGELFF
NA	TRBV19	once	TRBJ1-2	TGTGCCAGTACAGATCGAGGGAAAGGCTACACCTTC	CASTDRGKGYTF
TRBD2	TRBV6-5	NA	TRBJ2-4	TGTGCCAGCTGGGGGGGACTAGCCAAAAACATTCAGTACTTC	CASWGGLAKNIQYF
NA	TRBV5-1	NA	TRBJ1-2	TGCGCCAGCAGCCCCGACCGGTCCTTGGGCAAGCCGAGCTCTAACTATGGCTACACCTTC	CASSPDRSLGKPSSNYGYTF
NA	TRBV9	NA	TRBJ2-7	TGTGCCAGCAGCCCTAGCCAGGGGTCCGAGCAGTACTTC	CASSPSQGSEQYF
NA	TRBV7-3	NA	TRBJ1-2	TGTGCCAGCAGCCAACAGGGCGGGGGGAGCTATGGCTACACCTTC	CASSQQGGGSYGYTF
TRBD1	TRBV5-1	NA	TRBJ2-3	TGCGCCAGCAGCTTGGTGGGGACAGGGGCCCCCGATACGCAGTATTTT	CASSLVGTGAPDTQYF
NA	TRBV27	NA	TRBJ2-3	TGTGCCAGCAGTTCAGCCAATCGACAGTTGCAGTATTTT	CASSSANRQLQYF
TRBD2	TRBV11-2	NA	TRBJ2-7	TGTGCCAGCAGCCCCTCCCGGGGGGGAGAGCAGTACTTC	CASSPSRGGEQYF
TRBD1	TRBV27	once	TRBJ1-1	TGTGCCAGCGGACCGGGACAGGGCATGAACACTGAAGCTTTCTTT	CASGPGQGMNTEAFF
TRBD1	TRBV7-3	NA	TRBJ1-1	TGTGCCAGCAGCCAGGAGAGGACAGGGTCAGGAACTGAAGCTTTCTTT	CASSQERTGSGTEAFF